Presented here are 21 T cell receptor beta chains from one specimen sequenced in a study of radiotherapy plus CTLA-4 blockade in lung cancer. Some clones are missing from TCRdb's copy, which holds only in-frame ones; the method was immunoSEQ multiplex PCR. The sample holds 100,000 or so clones, roughly four fifths seen once. The sample in question was peripheral blood, obtained from a patient treated with radiotherapy plus ipilimumab. These TCRs come from a human donor with non-small cell lung cancer that progressed on radiotherapy plus ipilimumab.

This clone occurred a few times. The rearrangement uses TRBV6-1 and TRBJ2-7, with D unclear. This CDR3 contains 13 residues. Germline CDR1 and CDR2: MNHNS and SASEGT. Between the trimmed V and J ends, which lost 0 bases and 4 bases, there was a span of 7 bases. The CDR3 sequence: CASSEAGLYEQYF. The CDR3, as DNA: TGTGCCAGCAGTGAAGCCGGCCTTTACGAGCAGTACTTC.

The count of this clone is one. The V call is TRBV27, the J call TRBJ1-1; 7 positions match TRBD1. The trim removed 5 bases at V and 6 bases at J, leaving 15 bases unmatched. CDR1 and CDR2 from the germline V gene are MNHEY and SMNVEV (reference sequence). This CDR3 comprises 16 residues. The CDR3 reads CASSGGKTGINSEAFF. Written as DNA, the CDR3 is TGTGCCAGCAGTGGGGGCAAGACAGGGATCAACTCTGAAGCTTTCTTT.

The V call is TRBV5-1, the J call TRBJ1-3; a possible D gene is TRBD1 (5 bases). V dropped 4 bases and J dropped 3 bases, with 11 bases sitting between them. CDR3 length: 14 amino acids. From germline, CDR1 is SGHRS and CDR2 YFSETQ. The DNA of the CDR3 is TGCGCCAGCAGCGTAGGGGATTATGGAAACACCATATATTTT. Encoded protein: CASSVGDYGNTIYF.

This chain joins TRBV4-3 and TRBJ1-6; tentatively, D is TRBD1 (6 bases). Germline CDR1 LGHNA, CDR2 YSLEER. The CDR3 runs to 13 residues. V lost 4 bases to trimming and J lost 9 bases, with 10 bases between them. The CDR3 DNA follows: TGCGCCAGCAGCCCCGCGGGGGCTTCACCCCTCCACTTT. Residues: CASSPAGASPLHF.

This clone was seen a handful of times. The chain is built from TRBV4-3 and TRBJ2-7, with 10 bases identical to TRBD1. This CDR3 is 15 amino acids long. The germline V gene has CDR1 LGHNA and CDR2 YSLEER. Unmatched junction bases numbered 8, after V lost 1 base and J lost 8 bases. The CDR3 loop is CASSQVSGQGNQQYF. The DNA of the CDR3 is TGCGCCAGCAGCCAAGTGTCGGGACAGGGGAATCAGCAGTACTTC.

V gene TRBV10-3 combines with J gene TRBJ1-1, with D unclear. Germline V gives CDR1 ENHRY, CDR2 SYGVKD. The CDR3 totals 11 residues. The V end lost 6 bases, the J end lost 0 bases, and 2 bases lay between the germline ends. Written as DNA, the CDR3 is TGTGCCATCAGGGTGAACACTGAAGCTTTCTTT. It specifies CAIRVNTEAFF.

This chain joins TRBV28 and TRBJ1-1; a possible D gene is TRBD1 (5 bases). V lost 6 bases to trimming and J lost 1 base, with 18 bases between them. The CDR3 loop spans 16 amino acids. Germline V CDR1 and CDR2: MDHEN, SYDVKM. The CDR3 reads CASRSVGVGKNTEAFF. In DNA form, the CDR3 reads TGTGCCAGCAGGTCCGTGGGGGTGGGAAAGAACACTGAAGCTTTCTTT.

This chain uses TRBV12-5 with TRBJ2-7, with D unresolved. Germline CDR1 is LGHNT and CDR2 is FRNRAP. Trimming removed 2 bases from V and 4 bases from J, with 12 bases in between. The CDR3 runs 14 residues. The CDR3, as DNA: TGTGCTAGTGGTTTGTACGGCATCCCGTACGAGCAGTACTTC. Translating it yields CASGLYGIPYEQYF. Complete variable domain (other parts from reference TRBV12-5 and TRBJ2-7): DARVTQTPRHKVTEMGQEVTMRCQPILGHNTVFWYRQTMMQGLELLAYFRNRAPLDDSGMPKDRFSAEMPDATLATLKIQPSEPRDSAVYFCASGLYGIPYEQYFGPGTRLTVT.

V is TRBV9 and J is TRBJ2-1; 7 bases line up with TRBD2. Germline CDR1 is SGDLS and CDR2 is YYNGEE. V gave up 3 bases and J gave up 7 bases; unmatched junction bases: 4. The CDR3 is 13 amino acids. For the CDR3, the DNA is TGTGCCAGCAGCGGGACTAGTCGTAATGAGCAGTTCTTC. It encodes CASSGTSRNEQFF.

This chain links TRBV29-1 with TRBJ1-2; TRBD1 agrees at 8 bases. Germline V gene lookup returns CDR1 SQVTM and CDR2 ANQGSEA. V trimming: 6 bases; J trimming: 7 bases; junction bases outside the gene matches: 10. The CDR3 has 13 amino acids. This chain's CDR3 is CSVDRTGIRGYTF. In nucleotides, the CDR3 is TGCAGCGTGGACCGGACAGGGATCCGTGGCTACACCTTC.

The rearrangement joins TRBV30 to TRBJ1-6, with a possible D match to TRBD1 (6 bases). The germline V gene has CDR1 GTSNPN and CDR2 SVGIG (reference sequence). V was shortened by 0 bases and J by 8 bases, with 11 bases between the two germline ends. The CDR3 runs 14 residues. In DNA, the CDR3 is TGTGCCTGGAGTGTGTGGGGGGCTCATTCACCCCTCCACTTT. Its translation: CAWSVWGAHSPLHF. Full variable domain (outside the CDR3, taken from reference TRBV30 and TRBJ1-6): SQTIHQWPATLVQPVGSPLSLECTVEGTSNPNLYWYRQAAGRGLQLLFYSVGIGQISSEVPQNLSASRPQDRQFILSSKKLLLSDSGFYLCAWSVWGAHSPLHFGNGTRLTVT.

V and J are TRBV19 and TRBJ2-7; 7 bases map to TRBD1. There are 16 residues in the CDR3. V shed 4 bases and J 1 base; nucleotides not matched to a gene: 10. Germline CDR1 LNHDA, CDR2 SQIVND (reference sequence). This CDR3 is CASSRYRGAGSYEQYF. DNA for the CDR3: TGTGCCAGTAGTAGATACAGGGGCGCCGGTTCCTACGAGCAGTACTTC. Full variable domain (remainder filled in from reference TRBV19 and TRBJ2-7): DGGITQSPKYLFRKEGQNVTLSCEQNLNHDAMYWYRQDPGQGLRLIYYSQIVNDFQKGDIAEGYSVSREKKESFPLTVTSAQKNPTAFYLCASSRYRGAGSYEQYFGPGTRLTVT.

This clone was seen a handful of times. The chain has TRBV10-3 and TRBJ1-1, with D perhaps matching TRBD1 (5 bases). Germline CDR1 and CDR2: ENHRY and SYGVKD. The CDR3 is 12 residues long. V was shortened by 6 bases and J by 7 bases, with 12 bases between the two germline ends. The CDR3 reads CAIRASGGEAFF. The CDR3 region has the DNA TGTGCCATCAGGGCTAGTGGGGGTGAAGCTTTCTTT.

The CDR3 reads CASSTGGYQETQYF. The CDR3 DNA follows: TGTGCCAGCAGCACCGGGGGCTACCAAGAGACCCAGTACTTC. The chain carries TRBV7-2 and TRBJ2-5; the D call may be TRBD1 or TRBD2 (6 bases each). Germline CDR1 is SGHTA and CDR2 is FQGNSA. This CDR3 is built from 14 residues. V was pared by 5 bases and J by 0 bases, with 10 bases between.

Worth noting for this clone: The junction does not match germline at one end; this may be a read error. The chain uses TRBV27 and TRBJ2-5, with D perhaps matching TRBD1 (5 bases). The DNA end is a closer match to TRBJ2-7, so the J assignment may be wrong. CDR3 size: 15 residues. CDR1 and CDR2 (germline): MNHEY, SMNVEV (reference sequence). The CDR3 region is CTSSLSAGIVGEQYF. In DNA form, the CDR3 reads TGTACCAGCAGTTTATCGGCAGGGATCGTGGGCGAGCAGTACTTC.

The chain couples TRBV7-9 to TRBJ1-2; 7 positions match TRBD1. Germline V gene lookup returns CDR1 SEHNR and CDR2 FQNEAQ (reference sequence). This CDR3 is built from 16 residues. Losses at the gene ends were 4 bases for V and 1 base for J; bases not matched to a gene: 9. For the CDR3, the DNA is TGTGCCAGCAGCTCGACAGGGCCAACCCTTAACTATGGCTACACCTTC. This codes for CASSSTGPTLNYGYTF.

The count of this clone is one. The rearrangement joins TRBV11-3 to TRBJ1-1; perhaps TRBD1 as D (6 bases). CDR3 length: 12 amino acids. Deletions cut 6 bases from V and 7 bases from J, with 12 bases between. Germline V CDR1 and CDR2: SGHNT, YENEEA. Written as DNA, the CDR3 is TGTGCCAGCAGTTACGGGACATTTGAAGCTTTCTTT. It encodes CASSYGTFEAFF.

This clone was counted a few times. The genes are TRBV5-1 and TRBJ2-1; D remains ambiguous. Germline assignment: CDR1 SGHRS and CDR2 YFSETQ. Trimming removed 0 bases from V and 3 bases from J, with 13 bases in between. This CDR3 region has 16 residues. This CDR3 reads CASSLATVVDYNEQFF. The DNA of the CDR3 is TGCGCCAGCAGCTTGGCCACAGTGGTCGACTACAATGAGCAGTTCTTC.

The chain joins TRBV9 to TRBJ2-5; TRBD2 matches at 8 bases. Germline trimming cut 0 bases from V and 1 base from J; bases unmatched to any gene: 2. This CDR3 contains 15 residues. Germline V gene lookup returns CDR1 SGDLS and CDR2 YYNGEE. DNA for the CDR3: TGTGCCAGCAGCGTAGCGGGAGGGCCCCAAGAGACCCAGTACTTC. Protein sequence: CASSVAGGPQETQYF.

The chain recombines TRBV19 with TRBJ1-5, with D unresolved. CDR1 and CDR2 (germline): LNHDA, SQIVND (reference sequence). V lost 4 bases and J 6 bases, leaving 13 bases between the germline ends. The CDR3 covers 14 residues. CDR3 nucleotides: TGTGCCAGTAGTAGGTCCGGATTTGGTCAGCCCCAGCATTTT. Translating gives CASSRSGFGQPQHF.

This chain connects TRBV9 to TRBJ2-3; D is possibly TRBD2 (6 bases). Germline-derived CDR1 and CDR2 are SGDLS and YYNGEE. The CDR3 contains 15 residues. V was shortened by 0 bases and J by 4 bases, with 12 bases between the two germline ends. CDR3 sequence reads: CASSVAPGTADTQYF. The CDR3 region has the DNA TGTGCCAGCAGCGTAGCCCCAGGGACTGCAGATACGCAGTATTTT.